One and the same sample provided the 22 T cell receptor beta chains below, sequenced in a study of T cells in Graves' hyperthyroidism and ophthalmopathy. From RNA transcripts, TCR beta CDR3 regions were amplified. Researchers ran a first-round RT-PCR on the TCR CDR3 using the HTBI primer set. MiXCR, run by TCRdb on the multiplex PCR reads, gives a single entry per CDR3 protein. This sample yields roughly 710,000 distinct CDR3 sequences, of which roughly a third are seen a single time; around 32% belongs to the top ten. The specimen was blood. These receptors all come from a middle-aged woman with Graves' hyperthyroidism.

This clonotype was found a few times. The chain employs TRBV7-3 and TRBJ1-2; 9 bases align to TRBD1. Germline-derived CDR1 and CDR2 are SGHTA and FQGTGA. V lost 10 bases to trimming and J lost 1 base; unmatched junction nucleotides: 4. The CDR3 runs to 13 residues. The CDR3 region is CATGTGNNYGYTF. Written as DNA, the CDR3 is TGTGCCACCGGGACAGGGAATAACTATGGCTACACCTTC.

The gene calls are TRBV15 and TRBJ2-7, with D unresolved. Trimming removed 0 bases at V and 2 bases at J, with 11 bases between. The CDR3 is made up of 15 amino acids. CDR1 is LNHNV and CDR2 is YYDKDF in the germline V gene (reference sequence). The CDR3 nucleotides are TGTGCCACCAGCAGAGACCTCGGATGGACCTACGAGCAGTACTTC. It translates to CATSRDLGWTYEQYF.

This clonotype was seen a handful of times. J is TRBJ1-6 and V is TRBV19, with a possible D match to TRBD1 (5 bases). Germline CDR1 and CDR2: LNHDA and SQIVND (reference sequence). CDR3 length: 17 residues. The V end was cut by 3 bases, the J end by 4 bases, with 16 bases between. The CDR3 region has the DNA TGTGCCAGTAGTATGAAAGGAGACAGCCGATATAATTCACCCCTCCACTTT. Its protein is CASSMKGDSRYNSPLHF.

This clonotype was observed at least ten times. The chain has TRBV29-1 and TRBJ2-5; tentative D call: TRBD2 (6 bases). Trimming stripped 6 bases from V and 5 bases from J, with 22 bases between. The CDR3 length is 15 residues. Germline V CDR1 and CDR2: SQVTM, ANQGSEA. DNA of the CDR3: TGCAGCGTCCCTCCCTCGGGGGTCGGGTTGGAGACCCAGTACTTC. This codes for CSVPPSGVGLETQYF.

The table lists this clonotype with a few counts. The chain employs TRBV7-2 and TRBJ2-2; maybe TRBD2 (5 bases). The V and J ends lost 1 base and 0 bases respectively, with 18 bases between them. The CDR3 loop spans 19 amino acids. Per the germline V gene, CDR1 is SGHTA and CDR2 is FQGNSA. The chain's CDR3 is CASSLVSFFTGTNTGELFF. Here the CDR3 DNA reads TGTGCCAGCAGCTTAGTATCGTTTTTTACGGGGACGAACACCGGGGAGCTGTTTTTT.

Concerning this clonotype: A single base separates this from a much larger clone, so it may be a read error. The chain links TRBV9 to TRBJ1-5; tentatively, D is TRBD1 (5 bases). Germline CDR1 SGDLS, CDR2 YYNGEE. This CDR3 region has 15 residues. This chain's CDR3 is CTSSTSGTAYQPQHF. The CDR3 nucleotides are TGTACCAGCAGCACCTCCGGGACGGCGTATCAGCCCCAGCATTTT.

This clonotype has only one observation. The chain employs TRBV5-6 and TRBJ2-6, with D hard to call. CDR3 length: 17 amino acids. Germline V CDR1 and CDR2: SGHDT, YYEEEE. The germline V and J ends were trimmed by 0 bases and 4 bases, with 14 bases remaining between them. This CDR3 is CASSLVPNPAGANVLTF. CDR3 bases: TGTGCCAGCAGCTTGGTACCCAACCCGGCCGGGGCCAACGTCCTGACTTTC.

This clonotype was recorded a few times. The gene calls are TRBV11-2 and TRBJ2-7, with 8 bases identical to TRBD2. CDR3 size: 16 residues. Germline V CDR1 and CDR2: SGHAT, FQNNGV. V lost 5 bases to trimming and J lost 0 bases; unmatched junction nucleotides: 9. The CDR3 bases are TGTGCCAGCAGCACAACTCCCGGGACTAGCTCCTACGAGCAGTACTTC. This codes for CASSTTPGTSSYEQYF. Full variable domain (remainder filled in from reference TRBV11-2 and TRBJ2-7): EAGVAQSPRYKIIEKRQSVAFWCNPISGHATLYWYQQILGQGPKLLIQFQNNGVVDDSQLPKDRFSAERLKGVDSTLKIQPAKLEDSAVYLCASSTTPGTSSYEQYFGPGTRLTVT.

The gene calls are TRBV4-3 and TRBJ1-2, with a weak D call TRBD1 (5 bases). The CDR3 spans 16 residues. With 1 base removed from V and 2 bases from J, the gap between germline ends came to 14 bases. The V gene's germline CDR1 is LGHNA and CDR2 YSLEER. CDR3 amino acids: CASSQATGTPNYGYTF. The CDR3 DNA follows: TGCGCCAGCAGCCAAGCCACCGGGACCCCCAACTATGGCTACACCTTC.

This clonotype was seen at least ten times. The chain joins TRBV7-9 to TRBJ2-5; D is undetermined. Germline CDR1 is SEHNR and CDR2 is FQNEAQ (reference sequence). The CDR3 has 13 residues. The germline V and J ends were trimmed by 5 bases and 5 bases, with 12 bases remaining between them. CDR3 nucleotides: TGTGCCAGCAGCCAATGGTTTGGGGAGACCCAGTACTTC. Translating gives CASSQWFGETQYF.

The table lists this clonotype with a few counts. In nucleotides, the CDR3 is TGTGCCAGCAGCCCGAGGTGGGTCCCGGTCGCTGAAGCTTTCTTT. This codes for CASSPRWVPVAEAFF. The chain recombines TRBV7-8 with TRBJ1-1; D remains ambiguous. The CDR3 is made up of 15 amino acids. V was clipped by 5 bases and J by 6 bases, with 19 bases between them. Germline V lookup: CDR1 SGHVS, CDR2 FQNEAQ.

This clonotype was seen only a few times. The chain is built from TRBV12-3 or TRBV12-4 and TRBJ1-1, with D possibly being TRBD1 (5 bases). The CDR3 runs 14 residues. V lost 5 bases and J 7 bases, leaving 17 bases between the germline ends. The CDR3 region is CASSTTDNFNEAFF. The DNA for the CDR3 is TGTGCCAGCAGTACGACGGACAACTTTAATGAAGCTTTCTTT.

V usage is TRBV20-1 and J usage is TRBJ2-7; D may be TRBD2 (6 bases). The CDR3 totals 14 residues. The germline V gene has CDR1 DFQATT and CDR2 SNEGSKA (reference sequence). Trimming pared 5 bases from V and 0 bases from J, leaving 14 bases between. The CDR3 protein is CSALGTESSYEQYF. Written as DNA, the CDR3 is TGCAGTGCTCTGGGGACTGAAAGCTCCTACGAGCAGTACTTC.

Notes on this clonotype: Given the absence of the conserved phenylalanine or tryptophan at the CDR3 end, a read error is likely. It is unclear where the CDR3 begins or ends on the DNA, so no DNA is shown, and the CDR3 is as TCRdb lists it. V usage is TRBV6-5 and J usage is TRBJ2-7; the table's TRBD1 call for D was not verified on the DNA. Ends included, the CDR3 has 8 residues. The germline V gene encodes CDR1 MNHEY and CDR2 SVGAGI. The CDR3 loop is CASSYDRT.

V gene TRBV5-6 combines with J gene TRBJ1-2, with D perhaps matching TRBD1 (5 bases). Between the trimmed V and J ends, which lost 6 bases and 3 bases, there was a span of 15 bases. The CDR3 runs 14 residues. Germline CDR1 SGHDT, CDR2 YYEEEE. Written as DNA, the CDR3 is TGTGCCAGCAAGTTACGGGGCGGCCACTATGGCTACACCTTC. Its protein is CASKLRGGHYGYTF.

At least ten counts were recorded for this clonotype. The chain carries TRBV6-1 and TRBJ1-5, with D possibly matching TRBD1 (5 bases). The CDR3 runs to 16 residues. V was pared by 6 bases and J by 5 bases, with 20 bases between. Germline V lookup: CDR1 MNHNS, CDR2 SASEGT. DNA for the CDR3: TGTGCCAGCAGGAGACGTCTGGGGCAGGGCTATCAGCCCCAGCATTTT. Amino acids: CASRRRLGQGYQPQHF.

This clonotype was seen many times. The chain links TRBV10-3 to TRBJ2-7, with a weak D call TRBD1 (6 bases). Germline-derived CDR1 and CDR2 are ENHRY and SYGVKD. The CDR3 runs 13 residues. Trimming stripped 11 bases from V and 2 bases from J, with 16 bases between. In DNA, the CDR3 is TGTGCCGGAACTTCAGGGGAACCCTACGAGCAGTACTTC. Protein product: CAGTSGEPYEQYF.

This clonotype has ten or more counts. This chain connects TRBV10-3 to TRBJ2-7, with TRBD2 matching over 9 bases. V lost 4 bases, J lost 0 bases, and 7 bases stayed unmatched. CDR1 ENHRY and CDR2 SYGVKD come from the germline V gene. There are 16 residues in the CDR3. The CDR3 spells CAISGTSVASSYEQYF. The CDR3 region has the DNA TGTGCCATCAGTGGGACTAGCGTCGCGAGCTCCTACGAGCAGTACTTC.

On this clonotype: A much larger clonotype is one base distant, so this may be a read error. This CDR3 is missing its conserved last phenylalanine or tryptophan, likely due to a read error. V is TRBV7-9 and J is TRBJ1-2; tentative D call: TRBD1 (6 bases). The CDR3 sequence is 14 residues long. Germline V gives CDR1 SEHNR, CDR2 FQNEAQ (reference sequence). V was trimmed by 5 bases and J by 4 bases, leaving 14 bases between them. CDR3 amino acids: CASSPPGDPYGYTL. As DNA, the CDR3 is TGTGCCAGCAGCCCTCCAGGGGATCCCTATGGCTACACCCTC.

At least ten counts were recorded for this clonotype. The J gene is TRBJ1-5, the V gene TRBV2, with 8 bases that match TRBD1. Per germline, CDR1 SNHLY and CDR2 FYNNEI. The V and J ends lost 3 bases and 2 bases, in that order; junction bases with no gene match: 6. CDR3 length: 16 residues. CDR3 amino acids: CASSDGTGQGNQPQHF. In nucleotides, the CDR3 is TGTGCCAGCAGTGACGGAACGGGACAGGGCAATCAGCCCCAGCATTTT.

The rearrangement links TRBV12-3 or TRBV12-4 to TRBJ1-5, with 9 bases matching TRBD1. The CDR3 extends over 15 amino acids. V shed 6 bases, J shed 2 bases, and the junction held 5 bases outside the gene matches. CDR3 DNA sequence: TGTGCCAGCAGGGGACAGGGCGGAGGCAATCAGCCCCAGCATTTT. Its translation is CASRGQGGGNQPQHF.

The rearrangement links TRBV5-1 to TRBJ1-2, with 8 bases lining up with TRBD1. CDR3 size: 16 residues. Germline trimming cut 4 bases from V and 4 bases from J; bases unmatched to any gene: 12. Germline CDR1 SGHRS, CDR2 YFSETQ. The CDR3, as DNA: TGCGCCAGCAGCCTAGGACAGGGACAGTCTAGCTATGGCTACACCTTC. Translating it yields CASSLGQGQSSYGYTF.